Sequencing of this TCR beta chain was carried out in a study of T-cell memory formation after mild COVID-19. The CDR3 totals 18 residues. The germline V gene has CDR1 SGHTA and CDR2 FQGNSA. V was cut by 4 bases and J by 1 base, with 22 bases left in between. TCRdb analysed the 5' RACE reads with MiXCR anew, one entry per CDR3 protein. The data contain more than 150,000 distinct CDR3 sequences, about a fifth of them singletons. Sequenced input: PBMCs or a T cell subset sorted from them (not recorded which). This clonotype originated in an adult woman who had mild COVID-19 (a few samples of this study predate the infection). Cell type and time point are not known. The chain couples TRBV7-2 to TRBJ1-2, with TRBD1 as a possible D gene (6 bases). The CDR3, as DNA: TGTGCCAGCAGCTCACGACGGCGCACAGGGATCTTTAACTATGGCTACACCTTC. Amino acid sequence: CASSSRRRTGIFNYGYTF.